The subject of this entry is one T cell receptor beta chain. What it binds is unknown. Clones were read by immunoSEQ multiplex PCR, and TCRdb kept only the in-frame ones, dropping some. The sample has 130,000 to 150,000 clones, about 90% seen once. The data originate from a study of T cell responses to AZD1222 COVID-19 vaccine. Study context: Second doses at about 4 or about 12 weeks were pooled. Whole-study results and caveats: Epitopes outside B.1.351 and B.1.1.7 mutated regions reportedly drew nearly half of spike TCRs. Every sample of the repertoires postdated the peak T cell response. Baseline antibody screening turned up just six or seven seropositive AZD1222 recipients.

CDR3 size: 12 residues. Germline V CDR1 and CDR2: MDHEN, SYDVKM. With 5 bases removed from V and 14 bases from J, the gap between germline ends came to 13 bases. This chain joins TRBV28 and TRBJ1-6; D unresolved. Material: peripheral blood, obtained on day 0 of AZD1222 vaccination. The clonotype originates from an adult in good health. As DNA, the CDR3 is TGTGCCAGCAGTGACCCAAATACAGCCCTCCACTTT. Translated: CASSDPNTALHF.